The rows below give T cell receptor beta chains drawn from one sample of a study of blood T cell repertoires in COVID-19. Sequencing was performed with immunoSEQ multiplex PCR; in TCRdb, only in-frame clones are kept and a portion is missing. In the table there are over 150,000 clones, 80% to 90% of which are singletons. The specimen was peripheral blood. The source of these receptors is a woman younger than 30 who had recovered from COVID-19. CDR3s include the opening cysteine and the closing phenylalanine or tryptophan. The order of the fields is V gene, J gene, D gene, CDR3 protein. D genes are given only for firm matches.

V: TRBV18
J: TRBJ2-1
D: NA
CDR3: CASRQGPSSYNEQFF

V: TRBV21-1
J: TRBJ1-5
D: NA
CDR3: CASSKIANRNQPQHF

V: TRBV21-1
J: TRBJ2-1
D: NA
CDR3: CASSNSQGGDVDEQFF

V: TRBV27
J: TRBJ1-2
D: NA
CDR3: CASCPLPGNYGYTF

V: TRBV6-5
J: TRBJ2-3
D: NA
CDR3: CASSAVELGTDTQYF

V: TRBV7-2
J: TRBJ2-3
D: TRBD2
CDR3: CASSPGTSGTDTQYF

V: TRBV6-5
J: TRBJ2-7
D: TRBD1
CDR3: CASSYDRGETYEQYF

V: TRBV6-6
J: TRBJ2-1
D: TRBD2
CDR3: CASSQHPRLAGSVNEQFF

V: TRBV6-4
J: TRBJ1-2
D: TRBD1
CDR3: CAPSRATGGANYGYTF

V: TRBV9
J: TRBJ2-2
D: TRBD2
CDR3: CASSDQAGMGDTGELFF

V: TRBV5-5
J: TRBJ2-2
D: TRBD2
CDR3: CASSVGLAGNTGELFF

V: TRBV3-1/TRBV3-2
J: TRBJ1-2
D: TRBD1
CDR3: CASSRGQGAPGYTF

V: TRBV30
J: TRBJ2-3
D: TRBD2
CDR3: CAWSVFLAGGRDTQYF